The clone carrying this T cell receptor (beta chain) was counted a few times. This likely comes from a read error, as the CDR3 has no conserved phenylalanine or tryptophan at its end. PBMCs stored at -80 C, numbering 2 million, were the origin of the unsorted libraries. The data originate from a study of neurological immune-mediated disorders. CDR1 and CDR2 from the germline V gene are SGHTA and FQGNSA. The CDR3 runs 14 residues. V was clipped by 3 bases and J by 0 bases, with 8 bases between them. Via MiXCR, TCRdb re-called the 5' RACE reads, giving one row per CDR3 protein. In the table there are 30,000 to 45,000 distinct CDR3 sequences, about a tenth of which are singletons.

This sequence was found in a woman younger than 45 with HTLV-1-associated myelopathy (HAM/TSP). The sequenced material came from PBMCs. This sequence joins TRBV7-2 and TRBJ2-5; a weak D match, TRBD2 (7 bases). CDR3 sequence (DNA): TGTGCCAGCAGCTTCGGGGGGCACCAAGAGACCCAGTACTCC. It yields the protein CASSFGGHQETQYS.